These T cell receptor beta chains were read from a single sample in a study of blood T cell repertoires in COVID-19. Libraries were prepared by immunoSEQ multiplex PCR; TCRdb keeps only in-frame clonotypes and omits some of them. This table holds more than 95,000 clones, just over 90% found once. The specimen sequenced was peripheral blood. The source of these receptors is a man aged 55 to 70 with acute or convalescent COVID-19. Each CDR3 is given with its conserved first and last residue. Fields, in order: D gene, J gene, V gene, CDR3 length, CDR3 protein. D genes are given only for firm matches.

>TRBD2|TRBJ2-2|TRBV6-5|15
CASTRGGLNTGELFF
>TRBD1|TRBJ1-6|TRBV2|15
CASTPDRGYNSPLHF
>NA|TRBJ1-3|TRBV4-2|15
CASSVDRSSGNTIYF
>TRBD1|TRBJ2-7|TRBV19|13
CASTTGQTYEQYF
>TRBD1|TRBJ1-1|TRBV3-1/TRBV3-2|16
CASSLSTGQGDAEAFF
>TRBD1|TRBJ1-2|TRBV6-5|16
CASSFSGTGLGNGYTF
>NA|TRBJ1-1|TRBV5-1|15
CASSTNWDKLTEAFF
>TRBD1|TRBJ1-5|TRBV6-6|15
CASSYSDRGLEPQHF
>NA|TRBJ2-5|TRBV6-5|16
CASSYSRQGGIETQYF
>TRBD1|TRBJ2-1|TRBV10-1|14
CASSEGTVNNEQFF
>NA|TRBJ1-2|TRBV2|12
CASKGQNYGYTF
>TRBD1|TRBJ1-2|TRBV9|14
CASSKFPGQGGYTF
>TRBD1|TRBJ2-1|TRBV5-1|16
CASSPAGTGGYNEQFF
>NA|TRBJ1-5|TRBV27|15
CASSFSTGSNQPQHF
>NA|TRBJ1-1|TRBV30|13
CAWSVRVNTEAFF
>NA|TRBJ2-6|TRBV6-2/TRBV6-3|15
CASSSPGYGANVLTF